These 7 T cell receptor beta chains were sequenced from one sample in a study of blood T cell repertoires in COVID-19. Assay used: immunoSEQ multiplex PCR; TCRdb lists only in-frame clones, some missing. The sample consists of around 300,000 clones, 85% of them appearing once. The sample taken for sequencing was PBMCs or T cells enriched from blood (not recorded which). The receptor set was obtained from a woman aged 50 to 60 who had recovered from COVID-19.

The V gene is TRBV6-1, the J gene TRBJ1-5; 9 bases match TRBD1. The J segment lost 7 bases and the V segment lost 3 bases, leaving 10 bases of the junction unmatched. CDR3 length: 16 amino acids. Germline V lookup: CDR1 MNHNS, CDR2 SASEGT. This chain's CDR3 is CASSDPGQGGRQPQHF. CDR3 bases: TGTGCCAGCAGTGATCCGGGACAGGGTGGTAGGCAGCCCCAGCATTTT.

The chain employs TRBV11-3 and TRBJ1-4; the D gene is possibly TRBD1 (5 bases). The CDR3 runs to 13 residues. Between the trimmed V and J ends, which lost 3 bases and 7 bases, there was a span of 9 bases. Germline-derived CDR1 and CDR2 are SGHNT and YENEEA. The CDR3, as DNA: TGTGCCAGCAGCTTGGGGCCCGGTGAAAAACTGTTTTTT. Translation: CASSLGPGEKLFF.

This chain connects TRBV7-3 to TRBJ2-3, with D possibly matching TRBD1 (5 bases). This CDR3 region has 17 residues. V lost 2 bases and J 1 base, leaving 16 bases between the germline ends. Per germline, CDR1 SGHTA and CDR2 FQGTGA. CDR3 amino acids: CASSLGAGYLRTDTQYF. CDR3 DNA: TGTGCCAGCAGCTTAGGGGCCGGCTACCTCCGCACAGATACGCAGTATTTT.

CDR3 residues: CATKQYSNQPQHF. Here the CDR3 DNA reads TGTGCCACCAAGCAATATAGCAATCAGCCCCAGCATTTT. The chain recombines TRBV24-1 with TRBJ1-5; D gene uncertain. Per the germline V gene, CDR1 is KGHDR and CDR2 is SFDVKD. Trimming took 8 bases from V and 0 from J, leaving 7 bases between them. This CDR3 comprises 13 residues.

The chain links TRBV5-1 to TRBJ1-1, with D hard to call. Germline assignment: CDR1 SGHRS and CDR2 YFSETQ. This CDR3 spans 13 amino acids. The V end lost 4 bases, the J end lost 2 bases, and 9 bases lay between the germline ends. The CDR3 sequence: CASSEGDNTEAFF. As DNA, the CDR3 is TGCGCCAGCAGCGAGGGAGATAACACTGAAGCTTTCTTT.

The sample holds a few counts of this clone. This chain connects TRBV5-6 to TRBJ1-5, with D perhaps matching TRBD1 (6 bases). CDR1 and CDR2 from the germline V gene are SGHDT and YYEEEE. Between the trimmed V and J ends, which lost 1 base and 5 bases, there was a span of 16 bases. This CDR3 has 16 residues. Here the CDR3 DNA reads TGTGCCAGCAGCTTGTGGTTCACAGGGACCCATCAGCCCCAGCATTTT. It codes for CASSLWFTGTHQPQHF.

The CDR3 loop is CASSLTVPNYGYTF. The CDR3 DNA reads as TGCGCCAGCAGCTTGACAGTTCCTAACTATGGCTACACCTTC. The J gene is TRBJ1-2, the V gene TRBV5-1; D unresolved. The CDR3 runs 14 residues. The V end was cut by 1 base, the J end by 0 bases, with 7 bases between. Germline CDR1 and CDR2: SGHRS and YFSETQ.